Listed below are T cell receptor beta chains from one sample, sequenced in a study of T cell clones after liver transplantation. TCRdb's copy holds only in-frame clones and misses some; the assay was immunoSEQ multiplex PCR. The sample holds approximately 75,000 clones, roughly 80% seen once. The specimen was CD4+ T cells from blood, collected 12 months after liver transplant. The receptors come from a human patient who received a liver transplant. A subset of T cells may come from the graft donor. Both conserved end residues are part of each CDR3. A D gene is named only where the DNA matches it firmly. Clone size is given for some rows only: seen once, a few or many times, or a class if the clone is expanded.

CDR3: CASSSDSLPTDTQYF
DNA: TGCGCCAGCAGTTCGGACAGTCTACCCACAGATACGCAGTATTTT
D: .
V: TRBV5-1
J: TRBJ2-3
size: once

CDR3: CASSPVTDNQPQHF
DNA: TGTGCCAGCTCACCAGTGACTGACAATCAGCCCCAGCATTTT
D: .
V: TRBV18
J: TRBJ1-5
size: .

CDR3: CASSDPGVAGVADTQYF
DNA: TGTGCCAGCAGTGACCCGGGGGTAGCGGGAGTGGCAGATACGCAGTATTTT
D: TRBD2
V: TRBV6-1
J: TRBJ2-3
size: .

CDR3: CASSPGTPVDGYTF
DNA: TGTGCCAGCAGTCCCGGGACCCCGGTGGATGGCTACACCTTC
D: .
V: TRBV27
J: TRBJ1-2
size: few

CDR3: CASSPSAGEQYF
DNA: TGTGCCAGCAGCCCGAGTGCTGGCGAGCAGTACTTC
D: .
V: TRBV28
J: TRBJ2-7
size: .

CDR3: CASGRTTRYEQYF
DNA: TGTGCCAGCGGCAGGACTACACGCTACGAGCAGTACTTC
D: .
V: TRBV2
J: TRBJ2-7
size: .

CDR3: CASSLLAGSYNEQFF
DNA: TGTGCCAGCAGCTTACTAGCGGGATCCTACAATGAGCAGTTCTTC
D: TRBD2
V: TRBV7-3
J: TRBJ2-1
size: .

CDR3: CASRRGWQGEEQYF
DNA: TGTGCCAGCAGGAGGGGATGGCAGGGGGAAGAGCAGTACTTC
D: TRBD1
V: TRBV6-6
J: TRBJ2-7
size: .

CDR3: CASSLGSQPQHF
DNA: TGTGCCAGCAGCTTGGGAAGTCAGCCCCAGCATTTT
D: .
V: TRBV5-6
J: TRBJ1-5
size: .

CDR3: CASRVDRVETEAFF
DNA: TGTGCCAGCAGGGTGGACAGGGTAGAGACTGAAGCTTTCTTT
D: TRBD1
V: TRBV2
J: TRBJ1-1
size: few

CDR3: CASRAGGTGNQPQHF
DNA: TGTGCCAGCAGAGCCGGAGGGACAGGCAATCAGCCCCAGCATTTT
D: TRBD1
V: TRBV6-6
J: TRBJ1-5
size: few

CDR3: CASSLAASAGSYEQYF
DNA: TGTGCCAGCAGCTTAGCCGCCTCTGCGGGGTCCTACGAGCAGTACTTC
D: .
V: TRBV11-2
J: TRBJ2-7
size: .

CDR3: CASTGGQGALTHNEQFF
DNA: TGTGCCAGCACGGGGGGACAGGGGGCTCTCACCCACAATGAGCAGTTCTTC
D: TRBD1
V: TRBV2
J: TRBJ2-1
size: .

CDR3: CAGGRNSYEQYF
DNA: TGTGCCGGGGGACGGAACTCCTACGAGCAGTACTTC
D: .
V: TRBV30
J: TRBJ2-7
size: .

CDR3: CASSFWTGRKNTEAFF
DNA: TGTGCCAGCAGCTTCTGGACAGGGAGAAAGAACACTGAAGCTTTCTTT
D: TRBD1
V: TRBV5-6
J: TRBJ1-1
size: .

CDR3: CASSYLLGGKETQYF
DNA: TGTGCCAGCAGTTATCTGTTGGGGGGCAAAGAGACCCAGTACTTC
D: .
V: TRBV6-6
J: TRBJ2-5
size: .

CDR3: CASSLAGGRNQPQHF
DNA: TGTGCCAGCAGCCTGGCAGGCGGAAGAAATCAGCCCCAGCATTTT
D: .
V: TRBV28
J: TRBJ1-5
size: .

CDR3: CASSSLAGKPNEQFF
DNA: TGCGCCAGCAGCTCACTAGCGGGAAAACCCAATGAGCAGTTCTTC
D: TRBD2
V: TRBV5-1
J: TRBJ2-1
size: .

CDR3: CASSLVTGLSYEQYF
DNA: TGTGCCAGCAGCTTAGTAACTGGACTGAGTTACGAGCAGTACTTC
D: .
V: TRBV7-2
J: TRBJ2-7
size: .

CDR3: CAWSGGPYQPQHF
DNA: TGTGCCTGGAGTGGGGGTCCCTACCAGCCCCAGCATTTT
D: .
V: TRBV30
J: TRBJ1-5
size: few

CDR3: CASSLGRTGKNTEAFF
DNA: TGCGCCAGCAGCTTGGGGCGAACAGGAAAGAACACTGAAGCTTTCTTT
D: .
V: TRBV5-1
J: TRBJ1-1
size: .

CDR3: CASSPRGEDSNEKLFF
DNA: TGTGCCAGCAGCCCTAGGGGGGAGGACAGCAACGAAAAACTGTTTTTT
D: .
V: TRBV5-8
J: TRBJ1-4
size: .

CDR3: CASSRLELAGNNEQFF
DNA: TGTGCCAGCAGCCGGCTGGAATTAGCGGGAAACAATGAGCAGTTCTTC
D: TRBD2
V: TRBV5-4
J: TRBJ2-1
size: .

CDR3: CASSLGGTSGSSTDTQYF
DNA: TGTGCCAGCAGCTTAGGAGGGACTAGCGGGAGTTCGACAGATACGCAGTATTTT
D: TRBD2
V: TRBV7-2
J: TRBJ2-3
size: .

CDR3: CASSHQGQLYEQYF
DNA: TGTGCCAGCAGCCACCAGGGACAGCTCTACGAGCAGTACTTC
D: TRBD1
V: TRBV5-8
J: TRBJ2-7
size: .

CDR3: CASRQEGGSATGVYGYTF
DNA: TGTGCCAGCAGACAAGAGGGTGGAAGTGCCACTGGTGTCTATGGCTACACCTTC
D: .
V: TRBV27
J: TRBJ1-2
size: .

CDR3: CASSPLRSSSYNEQFF
DNA: TGTGCCAGCAGCCCGCTTAGGAGCAGCTCCTACAATGAGCAGTTCTTC
D: .
V: TRBV11-2
J: TRBJ2-1
size: .

CDR3: CASSSTSRGVTEAFF
DNA: TGTGCCAGCAGCTCCACTTCGAGGGGAGTTACTGAAGCTTTCTTT
D: .
V: TRBV11-2
J: TRBJ1-1
size: few

CDR3: CAWSVSVSGNTIYF
DNA: TGTGCCTGGAGTGTATCGGTCTCTGGAAACACCATATATTTT
D: .
V: TRBV30
J: TRBJ1-3
size: .

CDR3: CATSGYTEAFF
DNA: TGTGCAACATCTGGATACACTGAAGCTTTCTTT
D: .
V: TRBV7-2
J: TRBJ1-1
size: .

CDR3: CASSTTGMKQFF
DNA: TGTGCCAGTAGTACAACAGGGATGAAGCAGTTCTTC
D: .
V: TRBV19
J: TRBJ2-1
size: once

CDR3: CASSPTSGRSADTQYF
DNA: TGTGCCAGCTCGCCGACTAGCGGGAGGTCGGCAGATACGCAGTATTTT
D: TRBD2
V: TRBV18
J: TRBJ2-3
size: .

CDR3: CASSPAGSGGSGNTIYF
DNA: TGCGCCAGCAGCCCGGCGGGGTCCGGGGGTTCGGGAAACACCATATATTTT
D: .
V: TRBV5-1
J: TRBJ1-3
size: .

CDR3: CASSPAPGEKLFF
DNA: TGTGCCAGCTCACCGGCCCCAGGGGAAAAACTGTTTTTT
D: .
V: TRBV18
J: TRBJ1-4
size: .

CDR3: CASSLAGTAYGYTF
DNA: TGTGCCAGCTCACTTGCCGGGACAGCTTACGGCTACACCTTC
D: TRBD1
V: TRBV18
J: TRBJ1-2
size: .

CDR3: CASSSDRRGEQYF
DNA: TGTGCCAGCAGTTCCGACAGGCGGGGCGAGCAGTACTTC
D: .
V: TRBV27
J: TRBJ2-7
size: .

CDR3: CASSPVGGWYGYTF
DNA: TGTGCCAGCAGCCCTGTGGGGGGCTGGTATGGCTACACCTTC
D: .
V: TRBV14
J: TRBJ1-2
size: few

CDR3: CASSLFQETQYF
DNA: TGTGCCAGCAGCCTATTCCAAGAGACCCAGTACTTC
D: .
V: TRBV14
J: TRBJ2-5
size: .

CDR3: CASSVRPGGFGEQYF
DNA: TGTGCCAGCAGCGTCAGGCCAGGCGGGTTCGGCGAGCAGTACTTC
D: .
V: TRBV9
J: TRBJ2-7
size: .

CDR3: CSVLAPGLAGASYEQYF
DNA: TGCAGCGTCCTCGCCCCGGGACTAGCGGGAGCCTCCTACGAGCAGTACTTC
D: TRBD2
V: TRBV29-1
J: TRBJ2-7
size: .

CDR3: CASSEPSGSGETQYF
DNA: TGTGCCAGCAGTGAACCTAGCGGGAGCGGGGAGACCCAGTACTTC
D: TRBD2
V: TRBV25-1
J: TRBJ2-5
size: few

CDR3: CASSVGGNNGNTIYF
DNA: TGTGCCAGCAGCGTAGGGGGGAATAACGGAAACACCATATATTTT
D: .
V: TRBV9
J: TRBJ1-3
size: .

CDR3: CASLKQGPAGYTF
DNA: TGTGCCAGCCTAAAACAGGGGCCTGCTGGCTACACCTTC
D: TRBD1
V: TRBV28
J: TRBJ1-2
size: once

CDR3: CASREGGRSNQPQHF
DNA: TGTGCCAGTAGAGAGGGGGGACGGTCCAATCAGCCCCAGCATTTT
D: .
V: TRBV19
J: TRBJ1-5
size: .

CDR3: CASSSAREKLFF
DNA: TGTGCCAGCAGCTCCGCTCGTGAAAAACTGTTTTTT
D: .
V: TRBV11-2
J: TRBJ1-4
size: .

CDR3: CASSGRGRTGELFF
DNA: TGTGCCAGCAGTGGTAGGGGAAGGACCGGGGAGCTGTTTTTT
D: .
V: TRBV2
J: TRBJ2-2
size: .

CDR3: CATSREIYEGWDRRYYEQYF
DNA: TGTGCCACCAGCAGAGAAATCTATGAAGGGTGGGACAGGCGCTACTACGAGCAGTACTTC
D: TRBD1
V: TRBV15
J: TRBJ2-7
size: .

CDR3: CASSLLGLTTEAFF
DNA: TGCGCCAGCAGCTTGCTAGGTCTTACCACTGAAGCTTTCTTT
D: .
V: TRBV5-1
J: TRBJ1-1
size: .

CDR3: CASSSTDFQPQHF
DNA: TGTGCCAGCAGCTCCACGGACTTTCAGCCCCAGCATTTT
D: .
V: TRBV7-2
J: TRBJ1-5
size: .

CDR3: CASTIINTEAFF
DNA: TGTGCCAGCACCATAATCAACACTGAAGCTTTCTTT
D: .
V: TRBV7-9
J: TRBJ1-1
size: few

CDR3: CASSLEGGRSYEQYF
DNA: TGTGCCAGCAGCTTAGAAGGGGGGCGCAGCTACGAGCAGTACTTC
D: .
V: TRBV11-2
J: TRBJ2-7
size: medium-sized

CDR3: CAWSVGGSTEAFF
DNA: TGTGCCTGGAGTGTAGGGGGTAGCACTGAAGCTTTCTTT
D: .
V: TRBV30
J: TRBJ1-1
size: .

CDR3: CASSLVGASNYGYTF
DNA: TGTGCCAGCAGTCTAGTGGGGGCGTCCAACTATGGCTACACCTTC
D: .
V: TRBV9
J: TRBJ1-2
size: once

CDR3: CASSHRHGANYGYTF
DNA: TGTGCCAGCAGCCACCGTCACGGGGCCAACTATGGCTACACCTTC
D: .
V: TRBV7-9
J: TRBJ1-2
size: once

CDR3: CASSLRGDTEAFF
DNA: TGTGCCAGCAGCTTGCGGGGTGACACTGAAGCTTTCTTT
D: .
V: TRBV7-3
J: TRBJ1-1
size: once

CDR3: CASSRGPGMDSPLHF
DNA: TGTGCCAGCAGCCGGGGACCCGGTATGGATTCACCCCTCCACTTT
D: .
V: TRBV9
J: TRBJ1-6
size: .

CDR3: CASSRLAIGSNDEQFF
DNA: TGTGCCAGCAGCCGACTAGCTATAGGGTCTAACGATGAGCAGTTCTTC
D: TRBD2
V: TRBV28
J: TRBJ2-1
size: .

CDR3: CASSPGGADYGYTF
DNA: TGCGCCAGCAGCCCGGGGGGGGCAGACTATGGCTACACCTTC
D: .
V: TRBV5-1
J: TRBJ1-2
size: .

CDR3: CASSLGFQLYEQYF
DNA: TGTGCCAGTAGTCTCGGGTTTCAACTCTACGAGCAGTACTTC
D: .
V: TRBV19
J: TRBJ2-7
size: few